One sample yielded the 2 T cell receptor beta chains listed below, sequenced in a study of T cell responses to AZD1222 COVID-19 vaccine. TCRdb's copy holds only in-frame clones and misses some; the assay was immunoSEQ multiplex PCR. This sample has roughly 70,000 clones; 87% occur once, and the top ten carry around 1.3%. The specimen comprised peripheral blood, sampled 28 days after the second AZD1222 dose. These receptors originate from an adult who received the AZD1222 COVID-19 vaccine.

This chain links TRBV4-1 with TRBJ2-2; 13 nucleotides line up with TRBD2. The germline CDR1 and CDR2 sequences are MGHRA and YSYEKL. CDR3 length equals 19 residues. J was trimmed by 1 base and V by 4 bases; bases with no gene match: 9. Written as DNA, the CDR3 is TGCGCCAGCAGCCCGAGGGGACTAGCGGGAATGGGGAACACCGGGGAGCTGTTTTTT. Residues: CASSPRGLAGMGNTGELFF.

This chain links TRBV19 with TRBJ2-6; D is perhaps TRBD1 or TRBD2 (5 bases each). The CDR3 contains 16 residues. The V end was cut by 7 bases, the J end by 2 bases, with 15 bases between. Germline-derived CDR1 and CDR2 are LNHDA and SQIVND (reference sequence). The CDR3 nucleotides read TGTGCCAGTACCCTAGGACGGGACGCTGGGGCCAACGTCCTGACTTTC. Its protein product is CASTLGRDAGANVLTF.